Sequencing of this T cell receptor beta chain was carried out in a study of T cells after yellow fever vaccination. This clonotype has more than one count but fewer than ten. Germline V CDR1 and CDR2: MGHDK, SYGVNS. The CDR3 runs to 13 residues. The germline V and J ends were trimmed by 7 bases and 5 bases, with 14 bases remaining between them. TCRdb reprocessed the 5' RACE reads via MiXCR and lists one record per CDR3 protein. The repertoire holds hundreds of thousands of distinct CDR3 sequences, with about 12% as singletons. The receptor's source is a man younger than 40 who received the YFV17D yellow fever vaccine. The sample in question was PBMCs, obtained on the day of the yellow fever booster vaccination. The rearrangement joins TRBV25-1 to TRBJ1-2; D is undetermined. The CDR3 region is CASKGNLRYGYTF. The CDR3 nucleotides are TGTGCCAGCAAGGGCAACCTTCGATATGGCTACACCTTC.